This T cell receptor beta chain originates from a study of T cells after somatic rescue of genetic block. Germline CDR1 and CDR2: SGHTA and FQGNSA. Unmatched junction bases numbered 14, after V lost 5 bases and J lost 6 bases. This CDR3 is 18 amino acids long. Repertoires were generated with immunoSEQ multiplex PCR, while TCRdb's copy carries only in-frame clones and drops some. This table holds approximately 70,000 clones, approximately 90% found once. This rearrangement joins TRBV7-2 to TRBJ2-7; 15 bases match TRBD2. Material: peripheral blood mononuclear cells (PBMCs). This receptor was identified in a man in his thirties or forties. CDR3 nucleotides: TGTGCCAGCAGCGGCCGAGGGACTAGCGGGAGGTATTCCCGCGAGCAGTACTTC. Translated: CASSGRGTSGRYSREQYF. The entire variable domain, with the rest obtained from reference TRBV7-2 and TRBJ2-7, is as follows: GAGVSQSPSNKVTEKGKDVELRCDPISGHTALYWYRQSLGQGLEFLIYFQGNSAPDKSGLPSDRFSAERTGGSVSTLTIQRTQQEDSAVYLCASSGRGTSGRYSREQYFGPGTRLTVT.